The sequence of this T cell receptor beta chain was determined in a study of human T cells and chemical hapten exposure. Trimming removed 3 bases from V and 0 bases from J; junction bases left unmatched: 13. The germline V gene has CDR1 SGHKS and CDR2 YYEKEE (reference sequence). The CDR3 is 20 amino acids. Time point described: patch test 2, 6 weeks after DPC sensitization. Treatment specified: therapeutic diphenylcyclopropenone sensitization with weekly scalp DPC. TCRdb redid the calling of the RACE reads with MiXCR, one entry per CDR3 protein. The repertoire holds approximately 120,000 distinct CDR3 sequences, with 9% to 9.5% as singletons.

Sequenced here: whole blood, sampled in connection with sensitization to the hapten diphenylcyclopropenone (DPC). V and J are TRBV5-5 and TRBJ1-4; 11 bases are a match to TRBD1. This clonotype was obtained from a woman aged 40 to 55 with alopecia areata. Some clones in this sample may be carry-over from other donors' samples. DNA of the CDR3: TGTGCCAGCAGCTGGGACAGGGGGTATGGGGCGGTAGCAACTAATGAAAAACTGTTTTTT. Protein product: CASSWDRGYGAVATNEKLFF.